A selection of T cell receptor beta chains follows, all from one sample in a study of regulatory T cells in long-lasting Graves disease. One entry per CDR3 protein, called by TCRdb with MiXCR from the multiplex PCR reads. Among about 340,000 distinct CDR3 sequences, roughly a fifth were seen once, and the ten largest hold less than 35%. This specimen was peripheral blood mononuclear cells (PBMCs), taken when the disease was refractory, from a patient treated with antithyroid drugs. The receptor set was obtained from a female donor with Graves disease. Each CDR3 is given without its conserved first and last residue.

V gene: TRBV6-5; CDR3 length: 13; J gene: TRBJ2-5; CDR3 protein: ASSFGLAGYETQY
V gene: TRBV28; CDR3 length: 13; J gene: TRBJ2-7; CDR3 protein: ASSSQGGGTYEQY
V gene: TRBV6-9; CDR3 length: 13; J gene: TRBJ2-7; CDR3 protein: ASSYMTGYSYEQY
V gene: TRBV11-2; CDR3 length: 12; J gene: TRBJ1-4; CDR3 protein: ASSLTPGQVKLF
V gene: TRBV11-2; CDR3 length: 13; J gene: TRBJ2-4; CDR3 protein: ASSFTGQGADIQY
V gene: TRBV2; CDR3 length: 9; J gene: TRBJ2-3; CDR3 protein: AKTAADTQY
V gene: TRBV4-1; CDR3 length: 13; J gene: TRBJ1-5; CDR3 protein: ASSQPGQGRQPQH
V gene: TRBV7-6; CDR3 length: 14; J gene: TRBJ1-2; CDR3 protein: ASSPLQGSIGYGYT
V gene: TRBV18; CDR3 length: 11; J gene: TRBJ2-5; CDR3 protein: ASSHRGQETQY
V gene: TRBV5-1; CDR3 length: 12; J gene: TRBJ1-1; CDR3 protein: ASSLGPVLGEAF
V gene: TRBV12-3/TRBV12-4; CDR3 length: 11; J gene: TRBJ1-5; CDR3 protein: ASSGSNNQPQH
V gene: TRBV28; CDR3 length: 16; J gene: TRBJ2-2; CDR3 protein: ASSGPWKVSANTGELF
V gene: TRBV29-1; CDR3 length: 10; J gene: TRBJ1-1; CDR3 protein: SVERADTEAF
V gene: TRBV7-2; CDR3 length: 13; J gene: TRBJ1-6; CDR3 protein: ASSLNRGTNSPLH
V gene: TRBV5-1; CDR3 length: 12; J gene: TRBJ1-1; CDR3 protein: ASRRTGAPTEAF
V gene: TRBV6-2/TRBV6-3; CDR3 length: 11; J gene: TRBJ1-2; CDR3 protein: ASSYSAGGGYT
V gene: TRBV20-1; CDR3 length: 14; J gene: TRBJ1-2; CDR3 protein: SARDQETVRLHGYT
V gene: TRBV29-1; CDR3 length: 12; J gene: TRBJ1-6; CDR3 protein: SVAAGTDNSPPH
V gene: TRBV10-3; CDR3 length: 15; J gene: TRBJ1-1; CDR3 protein: AISESRTGWADTEAF
V gene: TRBV3-1; CDR3 length: 9; J gene: TRBJ2-7; CDR3 protein: ASSHRNEQY
V gene: TRBV12-3/TRBV12-4; CDR3 length: 14; J gene: TRBJ1-6; CDR3 protein: ASSLGSGSQYRPLH
V gene: TRBV3-1; CDR3 length: 16; J gene: TRBJ2-2; CDR3 protein: ASRFSTWTGANTGELF
V gene: TRBV30; CDR3 length: 9; J gene: TRBJ2-5; CDR3 protein: AWSPKETQY